One and the same sample provided the 5 T cell receptor beta chains below, sequenced in a study of cytomegalovirus exposure and HLA in healthy donors. The PCR was carried out with 60 Vbeta primers and 13 Jbeta primers. This table comes from immunoSEQ multiplex PCR, and its TCRdb copy is limited to in-frame clones, with some not included. The sample records about 94,000 clones, roughly 76% being singletons. Specimen: PBMCs. These receptors were taken from a male donor in good health and CMV-seronegative.

V and J are TRBV2 and TRBJ2-2; 7 bases fit TRBD2. With 6 bases clipped from V and 5 bases from J, the junction kept 12 bases outside the gene matches. Per the germline V gene, CDR1 is SNHLY and CDR2 is FYNNEI. The CDR3 runs 16 residues. The CDR3 region is CASSTPGGGFTGELFF. CDR3 coding DNA: TGTGCCAGCAGCACACCGGGGGGAGGTTTTACCGGGGAGCTGTTTTTT.

V and J are TRBV5-6 and TRBJ1-1; 8 bases match TRBD1. V lost 4 bases and J lost 7; bases outside the gene matches: 12. Germline V gives CDR1 SGHDT, CDR2 YYEEEE. The CDR3 totals 15 residues. Written as DNA, the CDR3 is TGTGCCAGCAGCCAGGGACAGGTAGGAATAGGTGAAGCTTTCTTT. Its protein is CASSQGQVGIGEAFF.

This chain connects TRBV28 to TRBJ1-6; possibly TRBD1 for D (5 bases). CDR3 size: 15 residues. Looked up from germline, CDR1 is MDHEN and CDR2 is SYDVKM. V was clipped by 3 bases and J by 7 bases, with 13 bases between them. CDR3: CASSLRGGRNSPLHF. The CDR3 DNA sequence: TGTGCCAGCAGTTTGCGGGGGGGGAGGAATTCACCCCTCCACTTT.

The chain is built from TRBV27 and TRBJ2-2; TRBD2 agrees at 9 bases. Trimming at V came to 5 bases and at J to 5 bases, leaving 9 bases not matched to a gene. The CDR3 is 16 amino acids. Germline V gene data show CDR1 as MNHEY and CDR2 as SMNVEV (reference sequence). The CDR3 sequence is CASSLSGRSRTGELFF. CDR3 nucleotide sequence: TGTGCCAGCAGTCTTAGCGGGAGATCGAGAACCGGGGAGCTGTTTTTT.

The chain is built from TRBV5-1 and TRBJ2-7, with 7 bases aligning to TRBD2. Germline CDR1 is SGHRS and CDR2 is YFSETQ. Unmatched junction bases numbered 2, after V lost 0 bases and J lost 2 bases. The CDR3 is 14 amino acids. The CDR3 DNA reads TGCGCCAGCAGCTTGGTTGGGGGGGCCTACGAGCAGTACTTC. This codes for CASSLVGGAYEQYF.